Listed here are 28 T cell receptor beta chains from one sample, sequenced in a study of T-cell memory formation after mild COVID-19. TCRdb reanalysed the 5' RACE reads using MiXCR and keeps one entry per CDR3 protein. The sample records roughly 140,000 distinct CDR3 sequences, 14% to 15% being singletons. The source material was PBMCs or a T cell subset sorted from them (not recorded which). All receptors derive from an adult woman who had mild COVID-19 (a few samples of this study predate the infection). Cell type and time point are not known.

This clonotype came up a few times. CDR3 coding DNA: TGTGCCAGCATGGGGAACGGCTACACCTTC. Translated, it gives CASMGNGYTF. The rearrangement joins TRBV6-1 to TRBJ1-2; D not certain. Trimming left V 7 bases short and J 8 bases short, with 8 bases between. The germline CDR1 and CDR2 sequences are MNHNS and SASEGT. The CDR3 has 10 amino acids.

The chain combines TRBV6-5 with TRBJ2-1; D gene unclear. The CDR3 runs 14 residues. Germline CDR1 is MNHEY and CDR2 is SVGAGI. V lost 0 bases and J 0 bases, leaving 3 bases between the germline ends. Here the CDR3 DNA reads TGTGCCAGCAGTTACTCCCTCTCCTACAATGAGCAGTTCTTC. Protein: CASSYSLSYNEQFF.

This clonotype was seen more than once but under ten times. The chain joins TRBV7-2 to TRBJ2-1; D possibly corresponds to TRBD2 (5 bases). Deletions cut 5 bases from V and 8 bases from J, with 10 bases between. The CDR3 consists of 12 residues. Germline CDR1 and CDR2: SGHTA and FQGNSA. The CDR3 reads CASSLGIDEQFF. Written as DNA, the CDR3 is TGTGCCAGCAGCCTCGGGATCGATGAGCAGTTCTTC.

This clonotype was seen a handful of times. V usage is TRBV25-1 and J usage is TRBJ1-1; TRBD1 matches at 11 bases. V was clipped by 4 bases and J by 8 bases; unmatched bases: 9. CDR3 length: 15 residues. CDR1 and CDR2 from the germline V gene are MGHDK and SYGVNS. DNA for the CDR3: TGTGCCAGCAGTGGGGGGACAGGGGGAATAGGGGAAGCTTTCTTT. Its protein product is CASSGGTGGIGEAFF.

The rearrangement uses TRBV9 and TRBJ2-3; no firm D call. Germline V gives CDR1 SGDLS, CDR2 YYNGEE. This CDR3 is built from 14 residues. Trimming removed 1 base from V and 2 bases from J, with 8 bases in between. The CDR3 nucleotides read TGTGCCAGCAGCGTAAAGGCAACCACAGATACGCAGTATTTT. Translating it yields CASSVKATTDTQYF.

This clonotype has at least ten counts. V is TRBV2 and J is TRBJ2-1; 7 bases fit TRBD2. The germline V gene has CDR1 SNHLY and CDR2 FYNNEI. This CDR3 is built from 13 residues. V lost 8 bases, J lost 3 bases, and 4 bases stayed unmatched. The CDR3 loop reads CASGLVDYNEQFF. The DNA for the CDR3 is TGTGCCAGCGGACTAGTGGACTACAATGAGCAGTTCTTC.

The chain employs TRBV19 and TRBJ2-7, with 9 bases matching TRBD2. CDR3 length: 16 residues. Germline V gives CDR1 LNHDA, CDR2 SQIVND (reference sequence). Trimming took 3 bases from V and 3 from J; bases not matched to a gene: 9. The CDR3 region has the DNA TGTGCCAGTAGTATCGAGGGTTTAGCGGGAGTCTACGAGCAGTACTTC. Its translation is CASSIEGLAGVYEQYF.

This clonotype was seen repeatedly, ten times or more. The chain employs TRBV5-1 and TRBJ2-3; possible D gene TRBD2, 6 bases. Germline-derived CDR1 and CDR2 are SGHRS and YFSETQ. The CDR3 contains 16 residues. Trimming took 4 bases from V and 1 from J, leaving 16 bases between them. In DNA form, the CDR3 reads TGCGCCAGCAGCAAGTCGGTAGCGGCCCGCACAGATACGCAGTATTTT. Translating it yields CASSKSVAARTDTQYF. The full variable domain, completed using reference TRBV5-1 and TRBJ2-3, is KAGVTQTPRYLIKTRGQQVTLSCSPISGHRSVSWYQQTPGQGLQFLFEYFSETQRNKGNFPGRFSGRQFSNSRSEMNVSTLELGDSALYLCASSKSVAARTDTQYFGPGTRLTVL.

This clonotype was seen a few times. The CDR3 here is CSVDGLAGHTDTQYF. The CDR3 DNA reads TGCAGCGTTGATGGTCTAGCGGGGCACACAGATACGCAGTATTTT. This rearrangement joins TRBV29-1 to TRBJ2-3, with 9 bases that match TRBD2. The V segment lost 3 bases and the J segment 2 bases; nucleotides outside the gene matches: 6. The CDR3 totals 15 residues. Germline lookup yields CDR1 SQVTM and CDR2 ANQGSEA.

The V gene is TRBV4-3, the J gene TRBJ2-3; 8 nucleotides align to TRBD2. The CDR3 is 18 amino acids. Germline V gene data show CDR1 as LGHNA and CDR2 as YSLEER. Unmatched junction bases numbered 13, after V lost 2 bases and J lost 3 bases. The CDR3 region has the DNA TGCGCCAGCAGCCAACAGTCGGGAGGGGGATTCTGGACAGATACGCAGTATTTT. Protein product: CASSQQSGGGFWTDTQYF.

Only a few counts were recorded for this clonotype. This rearrangement joins TRBV4-3 to TRBJ2-5; D tentatively reads TRBD1 or TRBD2 (6 bases each). Germline CDR1 LGHNA, CDR2 YSLEER. This CDR3 is 17 amino acids long. Trimming pared 1 base from V and 9 bases from J, leaving 24 bases between. The CDR3 DNA reads as TGCGCCAGCAGCCAAGTCGCTCTAGCGACCTCTGAGGGGGCCCAGTACTTC. This translates into CASSQVALATSEGAQYF.

J is TRBJ2-1 and V is TRBV27; the D is unclear. CDR1 is MNHEY and CDR2 is SMNVEV in the germline V gene (reference sequence). Trimming cost V 5 bases and J 4 bases, with 12 bases left between them. The CDR3 length is 14 residues. The CDR3, as DNA: TGTGCCAGCAGTCCATCGGGCAGGTACAATGAGCAGTTCTTC. Its protein product is CASSPSGRYNEQFF.

This clonotype was recorded at least ten times. V gene TRBV29-1 combines with J gene TRBJ2-7, with TRBD1 as a possible D gene (5 bases). Germline CDR1 is SQVTM and CDR2 is ANQGSEA. The CDR3 is 15 residues long. Deletions cut 0 bases from V and 3 bases from J, with 15 bases between. The CDR3 nucleotides are TGCAGCGTTGAAGATCGGGCAGGGTTCGACTACGAGCAGTACTTC. This encodes CSVEDRAGFDYEQYF.

This clonotype was picked up a small number of times. The chain carries TRBV7-6 and TRBJ1-1; D remains unclear. The V gene's germline CDR1 is SGHVS and CDR2 FNYEAQ. Trimming removed 2 bases from V and 11 bases from J, with 15 bases in between. The CDR3 loop spans 13 amino acids. As DNA, the CDR3 is TGTGCCAGCAGCTTAAGTCTTCCCCTGGGGGCTTTCTTT. Its translation is CASSLSLPLGAFF.

This clonotype was detected a few times. J is TRBJ2-7 and V is TRBV7-9; no definite D call. The V end was cut by 7 bases, the J end by 0 bases, with 7 bases between. The germline gives CDR1 SEHNR, CDR2 FQNEAQ (reference sequence). The CDR3 runs 12 residues. The CDR3: CASTSPSYEQYF. CDR3 coding DNA: TGTGCCAGCACCTCGCCCTCCTACGAGCAGTACTTC.

This clonotype was found many times. The chain combines TRBV12-3 or TRBV12-4 with TRBJ2-2; D gene ambiguous. There are 12 residues in the CDR3. V shed 7 bases and J shed 15 bases, with 18 bases lying between them. In DNA, the CDR3 is TGTGCCAGCACCCTAGGTAGTCTGGGCTTGTTTTTT. Encoded protein: CASTLGSLGLFF.

This clonotype showed up just a few times. This chain connects TRBV20-1 to TRBJ2-7; the match to TRBD1 covers 8 bases. Germline V gene lookup returns CDR1 DFQATT and CDR2 SNEGSKA (reference sequence). The trim removed 4 bases at V and 0 bases at J, leaving 2 bases unmatched. The length of the CDR3 is 13 residues. CDR3 loop: CSAMTGDSYEQYF. The CDR3 region has the DNA TGCAGTGCTATGACAGGGGACTCCTACGAGCAGTACTTC.

The chain is built from TRBV4-1 and TRBJ2-3; D might be TRBD1 or TRBD2, each matching 5 bases. Germline V gene sequence: CDR1 MGHRA, CDR2 YSYEKL. V dropped 3 bases and J dropped 1 base, with 14 bases sitting between them. CDR3 length: 16 amino acids. CDR3 bases: TGCGCCAGCAGCCACCCAAGGGACGCAGGCACAGATACGCAGTATTTT. Translating it yields CASSHPRDAGTDTQYF.

This chain joins TRBV24-1 and TRBJ2-3; the D gene is possibly TRBD2 (6 bases). The V gene lost 4 bases and the J gene lost 9 bases, with 13 bases spanning the gap. This CDR3 has 13 amino acids. Per germline, CDR1 KGHDR and CDR2 SFDVKD. CDR3 region: CATSEFGGGTQYF. The CDR3 DNA reads as TGTGCCACCAGTGAGTTTGGTGGAGGGACGCAGTATTTT.

This clonotype showed up just a few times. The chain combines TRBV7-9 with TRBJ2-7; possibly TRBD1 for D (6 bases). CDR1 and CDR2 (germline): SEHNR, FQNEAQ (reference sequence). There are 16 residues in the CDR3. With 1 base removed from V and 2 bases from J, the gap between germline ends came to 15 bases. For the CDR3, the DNA is TGTGCCAGCAGCTTAGACCGGGACAACCTAGCCTACGAGCAGTACTTC. This gives the protein CASSLDRDNLAYEQYF.

In this sample, this clonotype turned up a few times. The chain couples TRBV6-5 to TRBJ2-5, with 11 nucleotides matching TRBD2. Trimming removed 2 bases from V and 5 bases from J; junction bases left unmatched: 7. Germline V gene lookup returns CDR1 MNHEY and CDR2 SVGAGI. This CDR3 comprises 16 residues. The CDR3 DNA reads TGTGCCAGCAGTTACCTCCAACTAGCGGGGGATGAGACCCAGTACTTC. It codes for CASSYLQLAGDETQYF.

This sequence joins TRBV4-1 and TRBJ1-1, with 7 bases lining up with TRBD1. Germline CDR1 and CDR2: MGHRA and YSYEKL. V was clipped by 2 bases and J by 5 bases; unmatched bases: 8. The CDR3 length is 15 residues. The CDR3 here is CASSQFGQGGTEAFF. The DNA of the CDR3 is TGCGCCAGCAGCCAATTCGGCCAGGGGGGAACTGAAGCTTTCTTT.

This clonotype has a count of ten or more. This rearrangement joins TRBV7-6 to TRBJ2-7; TRBD1 agrees at 7 bases. The CDR3 loop spans 15 amino acids. Germline CDR1 and CDR2: SGHVS and FNYEAQ. J gave up 6 bases and V 5 bases, and 13 bases lay outside the gene matches. CDR3 region: CASSPSEGAVAEQYF. The CDR3 DNA reads as TGTGCCAGCAGCCCGTCCGAGGGGGCGGTTGCCGAGCAGTACTTC.

The gene calls are TRBV7-6 and TRBJ2-1; weak D call: TRBD1 (6 bases). CDR3 length: 15 residues. Germline assignment: CDR1 SGHVS and CDR2 FNYEAQ. The V gene lost 5 bases and the J gene lost 8 bases, with 19 bases spanning the gap. The CDR3 sequence is CASSLGTPPRDEQFF. CDR3 DNA sequence: TGTGCCAGCAGCCTTGGGACACCCCCTCGCGATGAGCAGTTCTTC.

The chain employs TRBV19 and TRBJ2-5; 8 nucleotides match TRBD2. V was clipped by 7 bases and J by 4 bases; unmatched bases: 11. Germline CDR1 reads LNHDA; CDR2 reads SQIVND (reference sequence). CDR3 length: 15 amino acids. The CDR3 DNA follows: TGTGCCAGTAAGGAAACGGGAGGGCTCTTAGAGACCCAGTACTTC. It codes for CASKETGGLLETQYF.

This clonotype was found a few times. J is TRBJ2-2 and V is TRBV9; perhaps TRBD2 as D (6 bases). The ends were cut back, 6 bases at V and 3 bases at J, with 9 bases in the middle. The CDR3 contains 13 residues. The germline gives CDR1 SGDLS, CDR2 YYNGEE. Here the CDR3 DNA reads TGTGCCAGCACGGCTAGCGACACCGGGGAGCTGTTTTTT. This gives the protein CASTASDTGELFF.

This sequence joins TRBV30 and TRBJ1-2; D may be TRBD1 (5 bases). The V and J ends lost 1 base and 3 bases respectively, with 15 bases between them. The CDR3 covers 15 residues. CDR1 is GTSNPN, CDR2 SVGIG, per germline (reference sequence). The CDR3 reads CAWSGGQGGHYGYTF. CDR3 coding DNA: TGTGCCTGGAGTGGAGGCCAGGGTGGGCACTATGGCTACACCTTC.

The gene calls are TRBV12-3 or TRBV12-4 and TRBJ2-1; TRBD2 agrees at 10 bases. Unmatched junction bases numbered 11, after V lost 2 bases and J lost 7 bases. This CDR3 contains 17 residues. CDR3 DNA sequence: TGTGCCAGCAGTTTAAGGGTAGCGGGAGGATGGCGAAATGAGCAGTTCTTC. Translation: CASSLRVAGGWRNEQFF.